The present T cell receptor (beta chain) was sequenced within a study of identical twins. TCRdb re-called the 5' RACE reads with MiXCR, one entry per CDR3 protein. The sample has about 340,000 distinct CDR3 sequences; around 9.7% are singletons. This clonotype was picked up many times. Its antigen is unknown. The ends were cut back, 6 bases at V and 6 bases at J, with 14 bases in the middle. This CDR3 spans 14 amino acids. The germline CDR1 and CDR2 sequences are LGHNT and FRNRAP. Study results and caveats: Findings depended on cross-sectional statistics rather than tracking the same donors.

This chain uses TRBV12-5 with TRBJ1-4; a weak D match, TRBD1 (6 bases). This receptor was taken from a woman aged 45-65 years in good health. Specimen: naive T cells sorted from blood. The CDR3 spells CASGPRDNDEKLFF. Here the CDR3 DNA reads TGTGCTAGTGGACCCCGGGACAATGATGAAAAACTGTTTTTT.